These 20 T cell receptor beta chains came from one sample sequenced in a study of CD8 T cells in ankylosing spondylitis. Study-wide results and limits: Within ankylosing spondylitis blood, a TCR beta motif made up of seven or eight highly homologous variants appeared to be characteristic.

Using its own MiXCR run on the 5' RACE reads, TCRdb lists one record per CDR3 protein. The sample comprises about 440,000 distinct CDR3 sequences, 17% of which are singletons, and around 0.92% rests with the top ten. These receptors lack a known antigen. The sequenced sample consisted of blood, either unsorted or a sorted T cell fraction (not recorded which). Receptor source: a male donor with ankylosing spondylitis.

The gene calls are TRBV6-2 or TRBV6-3 and TRBJ2-2; D could derive from TRBD1 or TRBD2 (11 bases each). Germline values: CDR1 MNHEY, CDR2 SVGEGT. CDR3 length: 20 amino acids. Trimming pared 2 bases from V and 6 bases from J, leaving 28 bases between. The CDR3 loop is CASSYLGQGVGLAGAGELFF. CDR3 coding DNA: TGTGCCAGCAGTTACCTGGGACAGGGGGTCGGACTAGCGGGCGCCGGGGAGCTGTTTTTT.

The chain joins TRBV20-1 to TRBJ2-7; 7 nucleotides match TRBD1. Trimming cost V 0 bases and J 5 bases; bases outside gene matches: 4. Germline CDR1 DFQATT, CDR2 SNEGSKA (reference sequence). CDR3 length: 13 amino acids. The chain's CDR3 is CSARDAGGNEQYF. The CDR3 nucleotides read TGCAGTGCTAGAGATGCAGGGGGAAACGAGCAGTACTTC.

Ten or more counts support this clonotype. The chain carries TRBV29-1 and TRBJ2-1; 7 nucleotides align to TRBD2. Germline trimming cut 4 bases from V and 6 bases from J; bases unmatched to any gene: 6. The CDR3 is 13 amino acids. The germline gives CDR1 SQVTM, CDR2 ANQGSEA. Here the CDR3 reads CSVARGGSNEQFF. The CDR3 nucleotides read TGCAGCGTTGCTAGGGGAGGGAGCAATGAGCAGTTCTTC.

The chain couples TRBV6-1 to TRBJ2-7; the D gene is possibly TRBD1 (6 bases). The CDR3 spans 14 residues. V was clipped by 7 bases and J by 0 bases, with 13 bases between them. The V gene's germline CDR1 is MNHNS and CDR2 SASEGT. The CDR3 reads CASMYGTNSYEQYF. CDR3 in DNA: TGTGCCAGCATGTACGGGACAAACTCCTACGAGCAGTACTTC.

This clonotype was counted between two and nine times. The chain combines TRBV4-1 with TRBJ2-3, with 11 bases that match TRBD2. The CDR3 is 19 residues long. V lost 0 bases and J lost 5; bases outside the gene matches: 13. Germline V gene data show CDR1 as MGHRA and CDR2 as YSYEKL. CDR3 DNA sequence: TGCGCCAGCAGCCAAGATATGGGTAGCGGGAGGGCTTGGGGAGATACGCAGTATTTT. This gives the protein CASSQDMGSGRAWGDTQYF.

This clonotype was seen a handful of times. The chain couples TRBV12-5 to TRBJ2-7; tentative D call: TRBD1 (5 bases). Germline V gene data show CDR1 as LGHNT and CDR2 as FRNRAP. The CDR3 runs 13 residues. Trimming shortened V by 5 bases and J by 4 bases, and 12 bases separated the two germline ends. The CDR3: CASGRGLGYEQYF. The CDR3 nucleotides read TGTGCTAGTGGTAGGGGTCTCGGGTACGAGCAGTACTTC.

This clonotype has just a few counts. This rearrangement joins TRBV2 to TRBJ2-3; D possibly corresponds to TRBD1 (5 bases). The CDR3 is 15 amino acids. V shed 0 bases and J shed 5 bases, with 12 bases lying between them. Per the germline V gene, CDR1 is SNHLY and CDR2 is FYNNEI. The CDR3 spells CASSEAETEEDTQYF. Written as DNA, the CDR3 is TGTGCCAGCAGTGAAGCAGAGACAGAAGAAGATACGCAGTATTTT.

This clonotype was counted between two and nine times. The chain couples TRBV20-1 to TRBJ2-1; possibly TRBD1 or TRBD2 for D (5 bases each). Between the trimmed V and J ends, which lost 3 bases and 4 bases, there was a span of 10 bases. The CDR3 runs to 13 residues. Germline V gene sequence: CDR1 DFQATT, CDR2 SNEGSKA (reference sequence). As DNA, the CDR3 is TGCAGTGCTAGGGGGGAGCGGTACAATGAGCAGTTCTTC. Translating gives CSARGERYNEQFF.

In its sample, this clonotype was seen many times. The J gene is TRBJ1-2, the V gene TRBV29-1; 8 positions agree with TRBD1. The CDR3 runs to 12 residues. After removal of 7 bases from V and 8 bases from J, the junction contained 9 bases not matched to a gene. Germline V CDR1 and CDR2: SQVTM, ANQGSEA. The CDR3 DNA reads as TGCAGCGCCGGGGACAGGACGGAGGGCTACACCTTC. It yields the protein CSAGDRTEGYTF.

The chain combines TRBV5-1 with TRBJ2-3; TRBD2 matches at 14 bases. This CDR3 is built from 16 residues. V lost 4 bases, J lost 5 bases, and 6 bases stayed unmatched. Looked up from germline, CDR1 is SGHRS and CDR2 is YFSETQ. CDR3 amino acids: CASSRSGTSGGDTQYF. CDR3 in DNA: TGCGCCAGCAGCCGGTCCGGGACTAGCGGGGGAGATACGCAGTATTTT.

The chain employs TRBV30 and TRBJ1-2; a possible D gene is TRBD1 (5 bases). The V gene's germline CDR1 is GTSNPN and CDR2 SVGIG (reference sequence). The V and J ends lost 2 bases and 0 bases respectively, with 7 bases between them. CDR3 length: 13 amino acids. The CDR3 DNA sequence: TGTGCCTGGAGTCGGGGGACTAACTATGGCTACACCTTC. Its translation: CAWSRGTNYGYTF.

This clonotype was observed many times. This chain connects TRBV29-1 to TRBJ2-7, with 8 positions matching TRBD2. Trimming cost V 2 bases and J 6 bases; bases outside gene matches: 6. This CDR3 is built from 13 residues. Germline V gene data show CDR1 as SQVTM and CDR2 as ANQGSEA. This chain's CDR3 is CSVELAGGVEQYF. DNA for the CDR3: TGCAGCGTTGAACTAGCGGGCGGGGTCGAGCAGTACTTC.

This clonotype was recorded at least ten times. The chain carries TRBV29-1 and TRBJ2-6, with D perhaps matching TRBD1 (5 bases). CDR1 is SQVTM and CDR2 is ANQGSEA in the germline V gene. Trimming pared 6 bases from V and 2 bases from J, leaving 8 bases between. This CDR3 has 13 amino acids. Written as DNA, the CDR3 is TGCAGCGTAAGGGGTACTGGGGCCAACGTCCTGACTTTC. This codes for CSVRGTGANVLTF.

There are many counts of this clonotype. This chain links TRBV29-1 with TRBJ1-1; 8 bases line up with TRBD1. Germline V gives CDR1 SQVTM, CDR2 ANQGSEA. V was clipped by 0 bases and J by 4 bases; unmatched bases: 22. The CDR3 sequence is 20 residues long. CDR3 sequence (DNA): TGCAGCGTTGAAGAGGTTCGTTCGGACAGGGTGAGGACGACAGTCACTGAAGCTTTCTTT. Protein: CSVEEVRSDRVRTTVTEAFF. Full variable domain (missing parts from reference TRBV29-1 and TRBJ1-1): SAVISQKPSRDICQRGTSLTIQCQVDSQVTMMFWYRQQPGQSLTLIATANQGSEATYESGFVIDKFPISRPNLTFSTLTVSNMSPEDSSIYLCSVEEVRSDRVRTTVTEAFFGQGTRLTVV.

The chain couples TRBV5-1 to TRBJ1-2; 8 bases map to TRBD1. There are 15 residues in the CDR3. The V gene end was trimmed by 3 bases and the J gene end by 4 bases; junction bases not matched to a gene: 8. Germline CDR1 SGHRS, CDR2 YFSETQ. CDR3 sequence (DNA): TGCGCCAGCAGCTGGACAGGGCCCGGATCCTATGGCTACACCTTC. This sequence encodes CASSWTGPGSYGYTF. Full variable domain (outside the CDR3, taken from reference TRBV5-1 and TRBJ1-2): KAGVTQTPRYLIKTRGQQVTLSCSPISGHRSVSWYQQTPGQGLQFLFEYFSETQRNKGNFPGRFSGRQFSNSRSEMNVSTLELGDSALYLCASSWTGPGSYGYTFGSGTRLTVV.

There are a few counts of this clonotype. The J gene is TRBJ1-2, the V gene TRBV6-1; tentative D call: TRBD1 (5 bases). The CDR3 runs 14 residues. Between the trimmed V and J ends, which lost 6 bases and 7 bases, there was a span of 18 bases. Germline V lookup: CDR1 MNHNS, CDR2 SASEGT. CDR3 sequence: CASSPERGRSGYTF. The CDR3 coding sequence is TGTGCCAGCAGCCCCGAGAGGGGACGGAGTGGCTACACCTTC.

This clonotype appeared a single time. The genes are TRBV6-1 and TRBJ2-3; a weak D match, TRBD2 (6 bases). Germline V lookup: CDR1 MNHNS, CDR2 SASEGT. The CDR3 sequence is 18 residues long. V lost 5 bases and J lost 0, with 21 bases in between. The CDR3, as DNA: TGTGCCAGCAGTCCAAGCCCTCTAGCGACTCCTAGCACAGATACGCAGTATTTT. Translation: CASSPSPLATPSTDTQYF.

V and J are TRBV5-5 and TRBJ2-7; the D gene is possibly TRBD2 (7 bases). V shed 2 bases and J shed 0 bases, with 15 bases lying between them. CDR1 and CDR2 from the germline V gene are SGHKS and YYEKEE (reference sequence). The CDR3 runs to 16 residues. The chain's CDR3 is CASSFGGAGSSYEQYF. The CDR3 DNA sequence: TGTGCCAGCAGCTTTGGGGGGGCAGGGAGCTCCTACGAGCAGTACTTC. Supplemented by reference TRBV5-5 and TRBJ2-7, the full variable domain reads DAGVTQSPTHLIKTRGQQVTLRCSPISGHKSVSWYQQVLGQGPQFIFQYYEKEERGRGNFPDRFSARQFPNYSSELNVNALLLGDSALYLCASSFGGAGSSYEQYFGPGTRLTVT.

This clonotype was counted between two and nine times. CDR3 residues: CASSLETGHQETQYF. The DNA of the CDR3 is TGTGCCAGCAGCTTAGAGACAGGGCACCAAGAGACCCAGTACTTC. The chain joins TRBV11-2 to TRBJ2-5, with 7 bases aligning to TRBD1. V lost 0 bases and J lost 0; bases outside the gene matches: 1. The germline gives CDR1 SGHAT, CDR2 FQNNGV. The CDR3 length is 15 residues.

This clonotype has a count of ten or more. DNA of the CDR3: TGCAGTGCTCCGAACCCTAGCGGGGGCAACAATGAGCAGTTCTTC. Encoded protein: CSAPNPSGGNNEQFF. The genes are TRBV20-1 and TRBJ2-1; TRBD2 agrees at 10 bases. The trim removed 5 bases at V and 5 bases at J, leaving 9 bases unmatched. CDR3 length equals 15 residues. Germline V gene lookup returns CDR1 DFQATT and CDR2 SNEGSKA (reference sequence).